This T cell receptor (beta chain) was obtained from a study of blood T cell repertoires in COVID-19. Study context: Sources were T cells, B-cell-depleted T cells, or PBMCs; the material itself was cDNA or gDNA.

Produced via immunoSEQ multiplex PCR; TCRdb's table is partial and in-frame only. Of around 45,000 clones in the sample, about 89% were seen once. The CDR3 totals 15 residues. V was cut by 0 bases and J by 4 bases, with 11 bases left in between. Germline loops: CDR1 SGHRS, CDR2 YFSETQ. The rearrangement joins TRBV5-1 to TRBJ1-5; D remains unclear. Sequenced: peripheral blood. The source of this sequence is a man in his fifties or sixties with active or convalescent COVID-19. CDR3 bases: TGCGCCAGCAGCTTGGGGGCCGGAGGGAATCAGCCCCAGCATTTT. It encodes CASSLGAGGNQPQHF.